The clone carrying this T cell receptor (beta chain) was detected ten times or more. This record comes from a study of T cell repertoires in cytomegalovirus infection. Study-level background: Matching HLA type and CMV infection were both indicated by public TCR beta signatures.

Using its own MiXCR run on the reads, TCRdb lists one record per CDR3 protein. The sample carries some 700,000 distinct CDR3 sequences, 35% recorded once. CDR3 length: 14 residues. Germline CDR1 SGHVS, CDR2 FQNEAQ. The V end lost 5 bases, the J end lost 4 bases, and 9 bases lay between the germline ends. The sample comprised PBMCs. The chain recombines TRBV7-8 with TRBJ1-6; D might be TRBD1 (5 bases). The receptor's source is a human donor in good health (CMV status not recorded). Some clones in this sample may be carry-over from other donors' samples. CDR3 sequence (DNA): TGTGCCAGCAGCGCCGACAGATATAATTCACCCCTCCACTTT. Translating gives CASSADRYNSPLHF. Full variable domain (remainder filled in from reference TRBV7-8 and TRBJ1-6): GAGVSQSPRYKVAKRGQDVALRCDPISGHVSLFWYQQALGQGPEFLTYFQNEAQLDKSGLPSDRFFAERPEGSVSTLKIQRTQQEDSAVYLCASSADRYNSPLHFGNGTRLTVT.